The clone carrying this T cell receptor (beta chain) showed up many times. The data stem from a study of regulatory T cells in long-lasting Graves disease. CDR3 regions were amplified by Arm-PCR using iRepertoire HTBI primers to build TCR beta libraries. In TCRdb, the multiplex PCR reads were re-called with MiXCR into one record per CDR3 protein. The sample holds 400,000 to 500,000 distinct CDR3 sequences, around a fifth seen once. The sample's time point: persistent/refractory GD, antithyroid drugs over 5 years with positive TRAb. RNA isolated from PBMCs was used to make the TCR library. Per germline, CDR1 SGHAT and CDR2 FQNNGV. Trimming left V 0 bases short and J 10 bases short, with 12 bases between. The CDR3 is made up of 13 amino acids.

This clonotype originated in a female donor with Graves disease. This rearrangement joins TRBV11-2 to TRBJ1-1; D remains unclear. The input for sequencing was peripheral blood mononuclear cells (PBMCs), taken when the disease was refractory, from a patient treated with antithyroid drugs. In DNA form, the CDR3 reads TGTGCCAGCAGCTTAGATGTTTTTATCGGAGCTTTCTTT. Translation gives CASSLDVFIGAFF.